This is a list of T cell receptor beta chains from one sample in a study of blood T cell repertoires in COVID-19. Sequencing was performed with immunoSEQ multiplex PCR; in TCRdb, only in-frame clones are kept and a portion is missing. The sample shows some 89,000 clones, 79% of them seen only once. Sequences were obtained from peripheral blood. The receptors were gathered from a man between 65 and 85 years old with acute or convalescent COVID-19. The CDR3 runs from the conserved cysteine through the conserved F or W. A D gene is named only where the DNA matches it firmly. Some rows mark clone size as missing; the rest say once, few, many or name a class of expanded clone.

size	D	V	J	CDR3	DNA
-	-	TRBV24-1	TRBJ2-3	CATSQTGGTDTQYF	TGTGCCACCAGTCAGACAGGCGGAACAGATACGCAGTATTTT
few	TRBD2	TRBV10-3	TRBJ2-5	CAISLAGGRETQYF	TGTGCCATCAGCCTAGCGGGGGGCCGGGAGACCCAGTACTTC
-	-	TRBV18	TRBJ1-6	CATTRGGNNSPLHF	TGTGCCACCACCAGAGGAGGTAATAATTCACCCCTCCACTTT
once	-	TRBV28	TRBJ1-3	CASSFIEGNTIYF	TGTGCCAGCAGCTTTATCGAGGGAAACACCATATATTTT
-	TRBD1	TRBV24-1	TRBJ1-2	CATSDFRGIQNYGYTF	TGTGCCACCAGTGATTTCAGGGGGATCCAAAACTATGGCTACACCTTC
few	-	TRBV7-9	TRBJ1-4	CASSPPPGTNEKLFF	TGTGCCAGCAGCCCTCCGCCGGGGACTAATGAAAAACTGTTTTTT
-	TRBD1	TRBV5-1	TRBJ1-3	CASSPDRGVFGNTIYF	TGCGCCAGCAGCCCGGACAGGGGAGTCTTTGGAAACACCATATATTTT
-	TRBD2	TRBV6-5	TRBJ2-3	CASMASGGVSDTQYF	TGTGCCAGCATGGCTAGCGGGGGGGTCTCAGATACGCAGTATTTT
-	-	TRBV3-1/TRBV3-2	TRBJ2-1	CASSQGSSSNEQFF	TGTGCCAGCAGCCAAGGAAGTTCCAGCAATGAGCAGTTCTTC
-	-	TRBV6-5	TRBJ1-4	CASTPPTKEKLFF	TGTGCCAGCACACCTCCGACAAAGGAAAAACTGTTTTTT
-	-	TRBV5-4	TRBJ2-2	CASSSPGAGTGELFF	TGTGCCAGCAGTTCCCCAGGGGCCGGAACCGGGGAGCTGTTTTTT
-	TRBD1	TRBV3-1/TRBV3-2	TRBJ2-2	CASSQTGGTGELFF	TGTGCCAGCAGCCAGACAGGGGGCACCGGGGAGCTGTTTTTT
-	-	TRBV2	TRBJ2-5	CASSVTRAIGETQYF	TGTGCCAGCAGTGTGACCAGGGCAATCGGTGAGACCCAGTACTTC
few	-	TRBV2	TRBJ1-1	CASIYPGRNTEAFF	TGTGCCAGCATATACCCAGGCAGGAACACTGAAGCTTTCTTT
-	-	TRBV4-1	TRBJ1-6	CASSLTRVNSPLHF	TGCGCCAGCAGCCTTACCCGGGTTAATTCACCCCTCCACTTT